This T cell receptor (beta chain) was identified during a study of T cells in Graves' hyperthyroidism and ophthalmopathy. Study-level background: Staff took peripheral blood when the initial diagnosis was made, before any treatment began.

Study-wide findings and caveats: Ophthalmopathy, as predicted by the model, came a median roughly 6.8 months after the prediction.

Both ends counted, the CDR3 spans 13 residues. Germline V gene data show CDR1 as WNHNN and CDR2 as SYGVQD (reference sequence). Turning to this clonotype: What it binds is not known. The final CDR3 position lacks the conserved phenylalanine or tryptophan, pointing to a likely read error. The DNA is omitted, as the CDR3 cannot be located on it reliably, and the CDR3 follows TCRdb's listing.

TCR beta CDR3 sequences were amplified from RNA transcripts. The HTBI primer set served for first-round RT-PCR of the TCR CDR3. MiXCR, run by TCRdb on the multiplex PCR reads, gives a single entry per CDR3 protein. The data hold around 100,000 distinct CDR3 sequences, with about 50% observed a single time. Absent ophthalmopathy progression within 18 months defined stable Graves' hyperthyroidism. Exclusion followed for patients with uncontrolled infection, other autoimmune disease, pregnancy or lactation. The V and J genes are TRBV10-1 and TRBJ2-3. The material sequenced was blood. This TCR was recovered from a man in his forties or fifties with Graves' hyperthyroidism. The CDR3: CASRGERHRYAVV.